The entry below describes one TCR beta chain. This clonotype showed up many times. Its antigen remains undetermined. Nothing much larger sits one base from this clone, and base qualities are not available. Systemically healthy Caucasian individuals from Russia, over 30 in total and aged roughly 6 to 100 years, were included as donors. About 9.1 milliliters of peripheral blood were collected from each donor into EDTA-treated Vacutainer tubes. Ficoll-Paque density-gradient centrifugation was used to isolate PBMCs, with at least 6.5 million obtained per sample. Trizol reagent was used to extract total RNA from PBMCs, with at least 6 micrograms per sample. The percentages of naive CD45RAhigh/CD27high T cells were determined by flow cytometry on a PBMC aliquot from every donor. From the cysteine up to the phenylalanine, the CDR3 has a length of 15 residues. Left in the record is the CDR3 DNA by itself, 45 bases read in frame from the first base. Sequences LNHDA (CDR1) and SQIVND (CDR2) are obtained from the germline V gene (reference sequence). Trimming costs V 6 bases and J 0 bases, and their ends lie 12 bases apart.

These data are taken from a study of blood T cells in healthy people across ages (dated by TCRdb to 2015 to 2017). About the study as a whole: In model experiments, template switching captured about one uniquely barcoded TCR beta cDNA molecule for every two T cells. To avoid experimental bias, donors of different ages were distributed randomly across sequencing lanes. Two additional independent replicas of 1 million unique cDNA reads from the same blood draw were analyzed for two donors (one aged 18 to 29 and one aged 80 or older). Four age groups were formed from the donors: young (average 16 years), middle-aged (approximately 40), aged (62) and long-lived (about 80). Using deep sequencing normalized with unique cDNA molecular identifiers, the study measured how TCR beta repertoire diversity changes with age. Summary of the overall study and its limitations: Donor CMV infection status was unknown, potentially confounding age-related changes in expanded clonotypes. Compared with the aged group, the long-lived group had more naive CD4+ T cells, fewer expanded clones and increased TCR diversity, a pattern suggesting age selection. Bulk unsorted PBMC profiling prevented conclusive comparison of naive and antigen-experienced compartments. A strong correlation was found between observed TCR beta diversity and the percentage of naive T cells measured by flow cytometry. Estimates of total diversity based on one million sequenced T cells were regarded as lower bounds and as underestimates. Observed TCR beta diversity per million T cells fell roughly linearly with age, and a significant reduction was already apparent by age around 44.

The receptor library was made with 5' RACE. Instrument used: Illumina HiSeq 2500. A second about 7 to 12 cycle PCR used a sample-barcoded 5' primer and a J-beta primer mix. Each TCR beta cDNA molecule received a unique molecular identifier from a template-switch 5' adaptor carrying 12 random nucleotides. Each sample yielded at least 3 million CDR3-containing paired-end reads. All of the RNA was converted into first-strand cDNA using the Mint cDNA synthesis kit, with a TRBC-specific oligonucleotide serving as the primer. After uracil-DNA glycosylase treatment, a first 18-cycle PCR used universal primers M1SS and BC2_uni_R on all cDNA. The source study handled its data this way. For normalization, 1 million high-quality reads were randomly selected from each sample, with every read carrying a distinct molecular identifier. Instead of being binned into consensus sequences, reads with shared molecular identifiers were discarded. MiTCR, set to a Q25 quality threshold and the strictest error-elimination algorithm, was used for CDR3 identification, clonotype clustering and error correction. A nonparametric unseen species model using Euler transformation provided a lower-bound estimate of total TCR beta diversity. TCRdb trimmed public reads at Q25 via fastp, called clones via MiXCR and kept in-frame beta chains. Here each entry gathers all rows of one CDR3 protein and keeps the most common genes and DNA. The V and J calls, along with clone size, are taken from TCRdb and not from the paper's own processing. Counted in this sample were 850,000 or so distinct CDR3 sequences; 29% of them appeared once. Of the sample, 15% to 20% is held by the ten largest clones.

The sequencing input was blood. This TCR came from a woman older than 75 in good health. The chain uses TRBV19 and TRBJ1-5, with the D gene not clear enough to name. The CDR3 region has the sequence CASRTASSSNQPQHF. The DNA sequence is TGTGCCAGTAGGACCGCCTCAAGTAGCAATCAGCCCCAGCATTTT.